The rows below give T cell receptor beta chains drawn from one sample of a study of T cell changes during pregnancy in multiple sclerosis. Sequencing used immunoSEQ multiplex PCR; TCRdb keeps in-frame clones, though not all of them. The repertoire includes about 86,000 clones, approximately 89% of them detected once, and around 1.7% sits in the top ten. Sequencing used peripheral blood, obtained in the first trimester of pregnancy. The receptors come from a female donor in good health, enrolled as a control in a pregnancy study. CDR3s include the opening cysteine and the closing phenylalanine or tryptophan. Where a row states a size, it is once, few, many or the class of an expanded clone; other rows omit it.

size: NA; V: TRBV7-3; J: TRBJ1-1; length: 14; CDR3: CASKGTETNTEAFF
size: NA; V: TRBV29-1; J: TRBJ2-2; length: 14; CDR3: CSGRNQGTKGELFF
size: NA; V: TRBV4-3; J: TRBJ2-7; length: 15; CDR3: CASSQGVGTQYEQYF
size: NA; V: TRBV9; J: TRBJ1-1; length: 15; CDR3: CASSVGPTGGAEAFF
size: NA; V: TRBV28; J: TRBJ1-2; length: 12; CDR3: CASSLTRGGYTF
size: NA; V: TRBV7-9; J: TRBJ1-2; length: 13; CDR3: CASSPSGEGGYTF
size: NA; V: TRBV28; J: TRBJ2-5; length: 15; CDR3: CASSLLLAEQETQYF
size: NA; V: TRBV7-2; J: TRBJ2-3; length: 15; CDR3: CASSERPLGADTQYF
size: NA; V: TRBV4-1; J: TRBJ1-1; length: 13; CDR3: CASSQDGATEAFF
size: NA; V: TRBV7-9; J: TRBJ2-7; length: 13; CDR3: CASSLQGHYEQYF
size: NA; V: TRBV21-1; J: TRBJ1-5; length: 16; CDR3: CASSKKWGASNQPQHF
size: NA; V: TRBV7-2; J: TRBJ2-2; length: 18; CDR3: CATPLVLAGVAGTGELFF
size: NA; V: TRBV11-2; J: TRBJ1-2; length: 13; CDR3: CATGGGSGYGYTF
size: NA; V: TRBV28; J: TRBJ2-7; length: 15; CDR3: CASTVAIQGSYEQYF
size: NA; V: TRBV6-5; J: TRBJ2-7; length: 15; CDR3: CASSPDRGSTYEQYF
size: NA; V: TRBV7-6; J: TRBJ2-2; length: 18; CDR3: CASSPRGDRHSNTGELFF
size: NA; V: TRBV15; J: TRBJ1-2; length: 13; CDR3: CATSGGQFYGYTF
size: NA; V: TRBV11-2; J: TRBJ2-1; length: 16; CDR3: CASSSRGRSSYNEQFF
size: NA; V: TRBV30; J: TRBJ1-2; length: 13; CDR3: CAGIRQPSYGYTF
size: NA; V: TRBV7-2; J: TRBJ2-7; length: 13; CDR3: CASSFARQGQQYF
size: once; V: TRBV2; J: TRBJ1-6; length: 12; CDR3: CASLRGNSPLHF
size: NA; V: TRBV6-5; J: TRBJ2-1; length: 11; CDR3: CASSYRGQQFF
size: NA; V: TRBV14; J: TRBJ2-3; length: 17; CDR3: CASSQDPGQGPTDTQYF
size: NA; V: TRBV4-3; J: TRBJ2-6; length: 16; CDR3: CASSQTQGVGANVLTF
size: NA; V: TRBV29-1; J: TRBJ2-1; length: 13; CDR3: CSDLGLAGNEQFF
size: NA; V: TRBV9; J: TRBJ2-1; length: 16; CDR3: CASSVTTSGSYNEQFF
size: NA; V: TRBV6-5; J: TRBJ1-2; length: 11; CDR3: CASRTGSGYTF
size: NA; V: TRBV2; J: TRBJ1-1; length: 13; CDR3: CAQSRGMNTEAFF
size: NA; V: TRBV28; J: TRBJ2-6; length: 15; CDR3: CASLKLALGANVLTF
size: NA; V: TRBV2; J: TRBJ1-5; length: 14; CDR3: CASSPGQQNQPQHF
size: NA; V: TRBV4-3; J: TRBJ2-1; length: 14; CDR3: CASSQDRAGNEQFF
size: NA; V: TRBV2; J: TRBJ2-5; length: 11; CDR3: CASSLEETQYF
size: NA; V: TRBV9; J: TRBJ2-4; length: 15; CDR3: CASSVGHRAQNIQYF
size: NA; V: TRBV5-4; J: TRBJ2-1; length: 15; CDR3: CASSLVGSPNNEQFF
size: NA; V: TRBV10-3; J: TRBJ2-2; length: 16; CDR3: CAISGSGTMNTGELFF
size: NA; V: TRBV15; J: TRBJ1-4; length: 15; CDR3: CATSRSYTENEKLFF
size: NA; V: TRBV5-4; J: TRBJ1-2; length: 13; CDR3: CASSFDSNYGYTF